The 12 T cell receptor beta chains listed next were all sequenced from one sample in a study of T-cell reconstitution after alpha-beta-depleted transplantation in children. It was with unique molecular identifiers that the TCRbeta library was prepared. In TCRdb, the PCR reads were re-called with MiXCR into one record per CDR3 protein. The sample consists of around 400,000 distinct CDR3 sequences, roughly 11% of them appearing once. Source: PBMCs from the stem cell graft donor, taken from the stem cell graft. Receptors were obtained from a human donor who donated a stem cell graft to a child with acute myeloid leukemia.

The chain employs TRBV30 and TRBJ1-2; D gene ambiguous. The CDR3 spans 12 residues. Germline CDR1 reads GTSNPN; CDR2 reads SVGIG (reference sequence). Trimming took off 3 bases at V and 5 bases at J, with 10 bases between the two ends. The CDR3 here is CAWSGQDYGYTF. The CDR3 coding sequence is TGTGCCTGGAGCGGGCAGGATTATGGCTACACCTTC. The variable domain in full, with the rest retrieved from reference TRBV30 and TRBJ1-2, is SQTIHQWPATLVQPVGSPLSLECTVEGTSNPNLYWYRQAAGRGLQLLFYSVGIGQISSEVPQNLSASRPQDRQFILSSKKLLLSDSGFYLCAWSGQDYGYTFGSGTRLTVV.

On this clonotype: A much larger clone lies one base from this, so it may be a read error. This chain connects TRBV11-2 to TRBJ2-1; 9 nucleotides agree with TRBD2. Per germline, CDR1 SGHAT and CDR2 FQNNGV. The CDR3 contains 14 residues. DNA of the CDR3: TGTGCCAGCAGCCAGCGGGGGGATCTCAATGAGCAGCTCTTC. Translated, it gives CASSQRGDLNEQLF.

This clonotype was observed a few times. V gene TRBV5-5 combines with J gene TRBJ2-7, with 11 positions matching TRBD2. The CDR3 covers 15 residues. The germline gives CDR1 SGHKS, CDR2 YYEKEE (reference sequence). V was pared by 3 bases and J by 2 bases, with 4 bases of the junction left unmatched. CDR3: CASSWGLAATYEQYV. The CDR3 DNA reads TGTGCCAGCAGCTGGGGACTAGCGGCCACCTACGAGCAGTACGTC.

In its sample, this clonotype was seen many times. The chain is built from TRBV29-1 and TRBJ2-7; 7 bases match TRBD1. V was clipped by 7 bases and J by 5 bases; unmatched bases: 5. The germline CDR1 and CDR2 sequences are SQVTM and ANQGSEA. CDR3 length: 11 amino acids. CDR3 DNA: TGCAGCGGTAGACAGGGCAACGAGCAGTACTTC. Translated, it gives CSGRQGNEQYF.

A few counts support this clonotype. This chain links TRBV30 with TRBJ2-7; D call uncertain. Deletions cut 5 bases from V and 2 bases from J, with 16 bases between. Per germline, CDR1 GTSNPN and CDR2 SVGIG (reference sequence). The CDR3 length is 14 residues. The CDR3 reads CAWCPDPKTYEQYF. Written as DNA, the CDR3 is TGTGCCTGGTGCCCTGACCCGAAGACCTACGAGCAGTACTTC.

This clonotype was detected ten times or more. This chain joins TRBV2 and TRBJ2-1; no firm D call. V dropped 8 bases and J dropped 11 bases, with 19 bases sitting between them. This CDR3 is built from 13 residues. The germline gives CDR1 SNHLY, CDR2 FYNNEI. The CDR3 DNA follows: TGTGCCAGCCTCACGAGGAGCATTTTCAAGCAGTTCTTC. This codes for CASLTRSIFKQFF.

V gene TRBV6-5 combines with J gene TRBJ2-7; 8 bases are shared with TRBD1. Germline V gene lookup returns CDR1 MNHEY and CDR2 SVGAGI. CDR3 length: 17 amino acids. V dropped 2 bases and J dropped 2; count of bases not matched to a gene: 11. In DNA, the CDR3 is TGTGCCAGCAGTTACGCACTGGGGCAGGGGGCGGCCTACGAGCAGTACTTC. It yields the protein CASSYALGQGAAYEQYF.

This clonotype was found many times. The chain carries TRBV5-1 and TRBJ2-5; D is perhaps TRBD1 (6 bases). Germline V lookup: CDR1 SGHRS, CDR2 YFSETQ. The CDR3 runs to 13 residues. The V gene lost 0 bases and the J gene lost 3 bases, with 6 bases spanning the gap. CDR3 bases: TGCGCCAGCAGCTTGGAGGGGGAAGAGACCCAGTACTTC. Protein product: CASSLEGEETQYF.

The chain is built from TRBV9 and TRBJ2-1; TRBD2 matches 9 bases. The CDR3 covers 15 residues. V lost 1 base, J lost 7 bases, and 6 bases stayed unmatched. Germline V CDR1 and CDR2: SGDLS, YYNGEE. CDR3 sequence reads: CASSVMASGMNEQFF. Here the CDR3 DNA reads TGTGCCAGCAGCGTAATGGCTAGCGGGATGAATGAGCAGTTCTTC.

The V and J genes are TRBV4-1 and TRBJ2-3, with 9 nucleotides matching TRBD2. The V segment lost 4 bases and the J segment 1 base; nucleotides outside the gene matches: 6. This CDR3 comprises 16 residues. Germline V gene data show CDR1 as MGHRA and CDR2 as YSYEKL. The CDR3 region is CASSPSSGMGTDTQYF. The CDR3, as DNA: TGCGCCAGCAGCCCTTCTAGCGGGATGGGCACAGATACGCAGTATTTT.

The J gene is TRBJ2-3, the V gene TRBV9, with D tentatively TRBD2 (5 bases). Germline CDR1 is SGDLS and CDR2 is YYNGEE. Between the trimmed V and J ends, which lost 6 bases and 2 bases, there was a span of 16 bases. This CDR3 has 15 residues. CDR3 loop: CASTPSGVLTDTQYF. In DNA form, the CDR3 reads TGTGCCAGCACTCCTTCCGGGGTTCTCACAGATACGCAGTATTTT.

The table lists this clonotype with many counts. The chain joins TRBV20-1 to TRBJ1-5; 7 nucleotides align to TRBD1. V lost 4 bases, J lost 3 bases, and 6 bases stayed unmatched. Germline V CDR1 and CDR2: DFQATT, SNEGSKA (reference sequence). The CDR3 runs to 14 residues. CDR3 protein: CSAIRGRSNQPQHF. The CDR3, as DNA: TGCAGTGCTATCAGGGGGAGGTCCAATCAGCCCCAGCATTTT.